The present T cell receptor (beta chain) was sequenced within a study of preoperative IRX-2 immunotherapy in early breast cancer. The CDR3 is made up of 16 amino acids. Treatment in this sample: preoperative locoregional IRX-2 cytokine immunotherapy. Samples came from a phase Ib trial of preoperative locoregional IRX-2 cytokine immunotherapy. TCRdb's copy holds only in-frame clones and misses some; the assay was immunoSEQ multiplex PCR. The profile shows under 50,000 clones, roughly 82% of them singletons. The chain couples TRBV1 to TRBJ1-1; the table's D call, TRBD1, has no DNA check behind it. TRBV1 is annotated as a pseudogene. Sequencing was performed on lymph node tissue, taken after IRX-2 immunotherapy. This clonotype originated in a human donor with breast cancer. The CDR3 spells CASSHAYGTGYTEAFF. Here the CDR3 DNA reads TGCGCCAGCAGCCATGCTTACGGGACAGGGTACACTGAAGCTTTCTTT.